The entry below gives a single T cell receptor (beta chain) sequence along with its context. As yet, its antigen is unknown. The donors gave bone marrow, and they were healthy. Unrecorded immune exposure was likely among donors, who were nominally healthy when sampled. The primer mix had 60 Vbeta and 13 Jbeta primers. TCRdb's copy holds only in-frame clones and misses some; the assay was immunoSEQ multiplex PCR. The sample has about 50,000 clones; over 60% are singletons. This sample was taken from a study of cytomegalovirus exposure and HLA in healthy donors. General study findings and limits: Several V segments, TRBV6-2 and TRBV6-3 among them, could not be told apart and were dropped.

The CDR3 covers 16 residues. The V segment lost 10 bases and the J segment 8 bases; nucleotides outside the gene matches: 19. Germline CDR1 and CDR2: MNHEY and SMNVEV (reference sequence). This clonotype originated in a man aged 30-40 years in good health and CMV-seropositive. Sequencing was carried out using PBMCs. The chain combines TRBV27 with TRBJ1-4; 7 bases align to TRBD1. This CDR3 reads CATRIRGQRYGEKLFF. CDR3 DNA sequence: TGTGCCACCAGAATAAGGGGACAGAGGTATGGAGAAAAACTGTTTTTT.